The 26 T cell receptor beta chains given below trace back to one sample, sequenced in a study of memory CD8 T cells in hepatitis C reinfection. Clones were read by immunoSEQ multiplex PCR, and TCRdb kept only the in-frame ones, dropping some. The sample contains approximately 46,000 clones, roughly 89% of which appear only once. Time point noted: late/post reinfection, 12 to 24 weeks after detection. Sorted cells were sequenced directly ex vivo without any in vitro expansion. The sequenced sample was naive CD8+ T cells sorted from blood. Every receptor here comes from a man aged 18 to 30 with hepatitis C virus infection.

The chain has TRBV5-1 and TRBJ2-3, with TRBD2 matching over 12 bases. The junction had 7 bases not matched to a gene; V was cut back by 5 bases and J by 3 bases. CDR1 and CDR2 from the germline V gene are SGHRS and YFSETQ. The CDR3 has 16 residues. The CDR3 loop reads CASRPLLAGGTDTQYF. The CDR3, as DNA: TGCGCCAGCAGACCCTTACTAGCGGGGGGAACAGATACGCAGTATTTT.

The chain recombines TRBV27 with TRBJ1-4; 9 bases are shared with TRBD1. The junction had 6 bases not matched to a gene; V was cut back by 4 bases and J by 6 bases. The CDR3 is 15 residues long. Germline CDR1 is MNHEY and CDR2 is SMNVEV (reference sequence). In nucleotides, the CDR3 is TGTGCCAGCAGTTCCATCGGGACAGGGCATGAAAAACTGTTTTTT. Protein product: CASSSIGTGHEKLFF.

The chain combines TRBV7-9 with TRBJ2-7, with D hard to call. The CDR3 has 12 residues. Germline CDR1 is SEHNR and CDR2 is FQNEAQ (reference sequence). V lost 5 bases and J lost 1, with 6 bases in between. The CDR3 loop is CASSDGSYEQYF. CDR3 nucleotide sequence: TGTGCCAGCAGCGACGGGTCCTACGAGCAGTACTTC.

V gene TRBV21-1 combines with J gene TRBJ1-6; the table gives TRBD1 as D, unverified against the DNA. TRBV21-1 is noted as a pseudogene. This CDR3 comprises 19 residues. The CDR3 DNA sequence: TGTGCCAATAAACCCGTTTGGACAGGGGAAGGCTCCTATAATTCACCCCTCCACTTT. Amino acid sequence: CANKPVWTGEGSYNSPLHF.

V usage is TRBV5-1 and J usage is TRBJ1-1, with TRBD1 matching 7 bases. V dropped 0 bases and J dropped 5; count of bases not matched to a gene: 4. Germline V lookup: CDR1 SGHRS, CDR2 YFSETQ. The CDR3 has 14 amino acids. This chain's CDR3 is CASSLEGAGTEAFF. The CDR3 nucleotides read TGCGCCAGCAGCTTGGAGGGGGCTGGAACTGAAGCTTTCTTT.

The chain uses TRBV29-1 and TRBJ1-3; the D is unclear. Germline V gene sequence: CDR1 SQVTM, CDR2 ANQGSEA. V gave up 6 bases and J gave up 0 bases, with 6 bases separating them. The CDR3 has 12 amino acids. The chain's CDR3 is CSVLLSGNTIYF. In DNA, the CDR3 is TGCAGCGTCCTACTCTCTGGAAACACCATATATTTT.

This chain links TRBV7-8 with TRBJ2-2, with 10 bases aligning to TRBD2. The germline V gene encodes CDR1 SGHVS and CDR2 FQNEAQ. Unmatched junction bases numbered 11, after V lost 7 bases and J lost 6 bases. The CDR3 totals 16 residues. CDR3 in DNA: TGTGCCAGCAACCCCCTAGCGGGAGAAGGGGCCGGGGAGCTGTTTTTT. This encodes CASNPLAGEGAGELFF.

The genes are TRBV6-5 and TRBJ1-4; 10 bases line up with TRBD1. V lost 6 bases, J lost 6 bases, and 1 base stayed unmatched. The CDR3 is 13 residues long. Germline V gene data show CDR1 as MNHEY and CDR2 as SVGAGI. CDR3 DNA: TGTGCCAGCAGCGGGACAGGGGATGAAAAACTGTTTTTT. It encodes CASSGTGDEKLFF.

This sequence joins TRBV7-9 and TRBJ2-7, with D tentatively TRBD2 (6 bases). The germline V gene has CDR1 SEHNR and CDR2 FQNEAQ (reference sequence). CDR3 length: 16 residues. V was shortened by 5 bases and J by 4 bases, with 21 bases between the two germline ends. CDR3 in DNA: TGTGCCAGCAGCAGCCTGGATCGGGTGGGGGGTTACGAGCAGTACTTC. Translated, it gives CASSSLDRVGGYEQYF.

The chain is built from TRBV4-1 and TRBJ2-7; 7 bases are a match to TRBD2. The germline gives CDR1 MGHRA, CDR2 YSYEKL. The ends lost 2 bases at V and 6 bases at J; junction bases unmatched: 10. The CDR3 runs 15 residues. Here the CDR3 DNA reads TGCGCCAGCAGCCAAAGTACTGGGGAGGGGTCCGAGCAGTACTTC. Translation: CASSQSTGEGSEQYF.

This chain links TRBV4-1 with TRBJ2-1; the match to TRBD2 covers 12 bases. This CDR3 contains 18 residues. From germline, CDR1 is MGHRA and CDR2 YSYEKL. V dropped 4 bases and J dropped 5; count of bases not matched to a gene: 12. CDR3 sequence (DNA): TGCGCCAGCAGCCTACGACTAGCGGGGGCACGGGGCCACAATGAGCAGTTCTTC. Amino acid sequence: CASSLRLAGARGHNEQFF.

J is TRBJ2-1 and V is TRBV4-3; D is possibly TRBD2 (7 bases). Germline V gene data show CDR1 as LGHNA and CDR2 as YSLEER. V gave up 0 bases and J gave up 0 bases, with 12 bases separating them. This CDR3 contains 17 residues. CDR3 bases: TGCGCCAGCAGCCAAGATCGGGGGGCGGGCTCCTACAATGAGCAGTTCTTC. It translates to CASSQDRGAGSYNEQFF.

The chain employs TRBV6-5 and TRBJ1-2, with TRBD1 identical over 7 bases. With V trimmed by 4 bases and J by 4 bases, 3 bases remained unmatched. The CDR3 loop spans 13 amino acids. Germline V gene sequence: CDR1 MNHEY, CDR2 SVGAGI. The chain's CDR3 is CASSSGGSYGYTF. CDR3 in DNA: TGTGCCAGCAGTTCAGGGGGTTCCTATGGCTACACCTTC.

The rearrangement uses TRBV9 and TRBJ2-3, with TRBD1 as a possible D gene (7 bases). The CDR3 runs to 16 residues. Trimming cost V 3 bases and J 0 bases, with 14 bases left between them. Germline values: CDR1 SGDLS, CDR2 YYNGEE. Here the CDR3 DNA reads TGTGCCAGCAGCGCCGACCAGGGGGGCAGCACAGATACGCAGTATTTT. Protein: CASSADQGGSTDTQYF.

J is TRBJ1-2 and V is TRBV28, with D possibly matching TRBD1 (5 bases). This CDR3 is built from 14 residues. Germline V gives CDR1 MDHEN, CDR2 SYDVKM. The V and J ends lost 3 bases and 4 bases respectively, with 12 bases between them. CDR3: CASSLARASYGYTF. CDR3 bases: TGTGCCAGCAGTTTGGCCAGGGCTAGCTATGGCTACACCTTC.

The chain recombines TRBV27 with TRBJ2-2, with 7 bases aligning to TRBD2. Germline CDR1 and CDR2: MNHEY and SMNVEV (reference sequence). With 2 bases clipped from V and 5 bases from J, the junction kept 5 bases outside the gene matches. The CDR3 loop spans 15 amino acids. The CDR3 DNA sequence: TGTGCCAGCAGTTTAGTGGGGGGGGGAACCGGGGAGCTGTTTTTT. Translation gives CASSLVGGGTGELFF.

The chain uses TRBV6-4 and TRBJ2-1; no clear D. This CDR3 is built from 15 residues. Germline CDR1 reads MRHNA; CDR2 reads SNTAGT. Trimming took 0 bases from V and 8 from J, leaving 14 bases between them. The DNA for the CDR3 is TGTGCCAGCAGTGACTCGGCGCGGCAGTCCGATGAGCAGTTCTTC. Translating gives CASSDSARQSDEQFF.

V gene TRBV6-5 combines with J gene TRBJ2-3, with 9 positions matching TRBD1. Germline CDR1 reads MNHEY; CDR2 reads SVGAGI. V lost 6 bases, J lost 1 base, and 5 bases stayed unmatched. The CDR3 spans 15 residues. CDR3 residues: CASSLRTGGTDTQYF. DNA for the CDR3: TGTGCCAGCAGCCTCCGGACAGGGGGCACAGATACGCAGTATTTT.

The chain is built from TRBV6-4 and TRBJ1-4; 7 positions agree with TRBD1. The CDR3 has 15 amino acids. V was clipped by 3 bases and J by 2 bases; unmatched bases: 3. CDR1 is MRHNA, CDR2 SNTAGT, per germline. CDR3: CASSEGTATNEKLFF. DNA of the CDR3: TGTGCCAGCAGTGAAGGGACAGCTACTAATGAAAAACTGTTTTTT.

The chain uses TRBV4-1 and TRBJ2-1; 7 bases agree with TRBD1. The CDR3 is 16 amino acids. CDR1 and CDR2 (germline): MGHRA, YSYEKL. Trimming removed 1 base from V and 6 bases from J; junction bases left unmatched: 9. The CDR3 loop is CASSQVGTEGPNEQFF. In DNA form, the CDR3 reads TGCGCCAGCAGCCAAGTCGGGACAGAGGGGCCCAATGAGCAGTTCTTC.

This chain uses TRBV7-8 with TRBJ2-5, with 9 bases lining up with TRBD2. Germline V gene lookup returns CDR1 SGHVS and CDR2 FQNEAQ. This CDR3 comprises 14 residues. Losses at the gene ends were 2 bases for V and 5 bases for J; bases not matched to a gene: 3. The CDR3 DNA reads TGTGCCAGCAGCTTACCTAGCGGGGAGGAGACCCAGTACTTC. Amino acid sequence: CASSLPSGEETQYF.

This chain connects TRBV4-1 to TRBJ2-3, with TRBD1 matching over 9 bases. This CDR3 is 17 amino acids long. The V gene's germline CDR1 is MGHRA and CDR2 YSYEKL. V lost 2 bases and J lost 3; bases outside the gene matches: 9. The DNA for the CDR3 is TGCGCCAGCAGCCAAAATCCGGGACAGGGTTTGACAGATACGCAGTATTTT. It is translated as CASSQNPGQGLTDTQYF.

V is TRBV19 and J is TRBJ2-1, with a weak D call TRBD1 (6 bases). The CDR3 contains 12 residues. Trimming removed 5 bases from V and 8 bases from J, with 10 bases in between. The germline V gene has CDR1 LNHDA and CDR2 SQIVND (reference sequence). The CDR3 nucleotides read TGTGCCAGTAGTGGGGGCGGGTATGAGCAGTTCTTC. Translation: CASSGGGYEQFF.

V usage is TRBV7-9 and J usage is TRBJ2-1, with 14 nucleotides matching TRBD2. V was clipped by 0 bases and J by 8 bases; unmatched bases: 3. Germline V CDR1 and CDR2: SEHNR, FQNEAQ (reference sequence). The CDR3 has 16 residues. CDR3 DNA sequence: TGTGCCAGCAGCTTAGCGGGACTAGCGGGAGAGGATGAGCAGTTCTTC. Its translation: CASSLAGLAGEDEQFF.

The rearrangement links TRBV7-9 to TRBJ2-1; 9 nucleotides align to TRBD2. This CDR3 comprises 16 residues. Germline V CDR1 and CDR2: SEHNR, FQNEAQ (reference sequence). Trimming at V came to 3 bases and at J to 7 bases, leaving 10 bases not matched to a gene. CDR3 DNA: TGTGCCAGCAGCTTGCAAGCGGGAGGCTTGGGAAATGAGCAGTTCTTC. Amino acid sequence: CASSLQAGGLGNEQFF.

The chain joins TRBV6-5 to TRBJ2-3; D is unresolved. Germline values: CDR1 MNHEY, CDR2 SVGAGI. This CDR3 is built from 15 residues. Trimming cost V 0 bases and J 4 bases, with 11 bases left between them. CDR3 DNA sequence: TGTGCCAGCAGTTACTCGCTCGGGTCCTCAGATACGCAGTATTTT. Translating gives CASSYSLGSSDTQYF.